Presented here are 15 T cell receptor beta chains from one specimen sequenced in a study of Graves' ophthalmopathy and Graves' hyperthyroidism. The authors amplified TCR beta CDR3 regions, and they did so from RNA transcripts for repertoire sequencing. HTBI primers were used in a first-round RT-PCR, which preceded a second-round multiplex PCR. TCRdb analysed the multiplex PCR reads with MiXCR anew, one entry per CDR3 protein. The sample yields about 220,000 distinct CDR3 sequences, 20% to 25% seen once. The sample taken for sequencing was peripheral blood. These receptors came from a woman aged 45-65 years with Graves' ophthalmopathy.

V and J are TRBV2 and TRBJ2-7, with D unresolved. The ends were cut back, 4 bases at V and 7 bases at J, with 5 bases in the middle. This CDR3 is built from 10 residues. Germline V gene sequence: CDR1 SNHLY, CDR2 FYNNEI. This chain's CDR3 is CASSVIEQYF. The DNA of the CDR3 is TGTGCCAGCAGTGTAATAGAGCAGTACTTC. The full variable domain, its missing parts supplied by reference TRBV2 and TRBJ2-7, is EPEVTQTPSHQVTQMGQEVILRCVPISNHLYFYWYRQILGQKVEFLVSFYNNEISEKSEIFDDQFSVERPDGSNFTLKIRSTKLEDSAMYFCASSVIEQYFGPGTRLTVT.

This clonotype was detected many times. The chain combines TRBV6-5 with TRBJ1-2; 7 positions agree with TRBD1. Germline V gene data show CDR1 as MNHEY and CDR2 as SVGAGI. Unmatched junction bases numbered 6, after V lost 4 bases and J lost 4 bases. This CDR3 region has 14 residues. Here the CDR3 reads CASSWRQGPYGYTF. In DNA, the CDR3 is TGTGCCAGCAGTTGGCGACAGGGACCCTATGGCTACACCTTC.

This clonotype showed up just once. The J gene is TRBJ2-7, the V gene TRBV12-5; no reliable D call. Per germline, CDR1 LGHNT and CDR2 FRNRAP. Trimming took 0 bases from V and 6 from J, leaving 6 bases between them. The CDR3 covers 12 residues. CDR3 residues: CASGLVASEQYF. CDR3 in DNA: TGTGCTAGTGGTTTGGTAGCTTCCGAGCAGTACTTC.

This clonotype appeared many times. V is TRBV20-1 and J is TRBJ2-5; D unclear. Trimming stripped 0 bases from V and 4 bases from J, with 9 bases between. The CDR3 consists of 13 residues. Germline assignment: CDR1 DFQATT and CDR2 SNEGSKA (reference sequence). CDR3 nucleotides: TGCAGTGCTAGAGACGAAAAAAGAGAGACCCAGTACTTC. It yields the protein CSARDEKRETQYF.

This clonotype has ten or more counts. This rearrangement joins TRBV5-1 to TRBJ1-6, with D possibly matching TRBD1 (6 bases). Deletions cut 0 bases from V and 9 bases from J, with 10 bases between. This CDR3 region has 14 residues. Germline V lookup: CDR1 SGHRS, CDR2 YFSETQ. The CDR3 coding sequence is TGCGCCAGCAGCTTGGAGGGGGGCGCTTCACCCCTCCACTTT. Amino acids: CASSLEGGASPLHF.

In the case of this clonotype: At one end the junction does not follow the germline gene, possibly because of a read error. CDR3 sequence: CSATLGARDEQSF. CDR3 DNA: TGCAGTGCCACTCTGGGGGCTCGGGACGAGCAGTCCTTC. The V call is TRBV20-1, the J call TRBJ2-7; D may be TRBD1 (6 bases). The CDR3 length is 13 residues. The germline V gene has CDR1 DFQATT and CDR2 SNEGSKA (reference sequence).

On this clonotype itself: Germline is not matched at one junction end, which may reflect a read error. The V and J genes are TRBV24-1 and TRBJ2-2, with D tentatively TRBD2 (6 bases). The CDR3 has 15 amino acids. CDR1 KGHDR and CDR2 SFDVKD come from the germline V gene. CDR3 sequence reads: CASSVTGANTGELFF. CDR3 bases: TGTGCCAGCAGTGTGACGGGAGCGAACACCGGGGAGCTGTTTTTT.

This rearrangement joins TRBV28 to TRBJ2-4; D might be TRBD1 (6 bases). The CDR3 spans 17 residues. V was trimmed by 5 bases and J by 9 bases, leaving 26 bases between them. The germline gives CDR1 MDHEN, CDR2 SYDVKM. CDR3 nucleotide sequence: TGTGCCAGCAGTCCCATTTTCGGGTTCCGGGACATGGCCATTCAGTACTTC. As protein: CASSPIFGFRDMAIQYF. Supplemented by reference TRBV28 and TRBJ2-4, the full variable domain reads DVKVTQSSRYLVKRTGEKVFLECVQDMDHENMFWYRQDPGLGLRLIYFSYDVKMKEKGDIPEGYSVSREKKERFSLILESASTNQTSMYLCASSPIFGFRDMAIQYFGAGTRLSVL.

This sequence joins TRBV7-2 and TRBJ2-7; 9 nucleotides agree with TRBD1. V gave up 3 bases and J gave up 2 bases; unmatched junction bases: 5. Germline lookup yields CDR1 SGHTA and CDR2 FQGNSA. CDR3 length: 15 amino acids. The CDR3 DNA sequence: TGTGCCAGCAGCTTCTCCGGGACAGGGACCTACGAGCAGTACTTC. Its protein product is CASSFSGTGTYEQYF.

At least ten counts were recorded for this clonotype. The chain couples TRBV6-5 to TRBJ2-7; unclear D gene. Deletions cut 6 bases from V and 3 bases from J, with 9 bases between. The CDR3 has 12 amino acids. The germline CDR1 and CDR2 sequences are MNHEY and SVGAGI. The CDR3 DNA reads TGTGCCAGCAGGGGCTCCGTCTACGAGCAGTACTTC. It encodes CASRGSVYEQYF.

This clonotype came up many times. J is TRBJ2-7 and V is TRBV11-1; D may be TRBD1 (6 bases). Germline values: CDR1 SGHAT, CDR2 FQDESV (reference sequence). V lost 5 bases to trimming and J lost 2 bases, with 10 bases between them. This CDR3 is 13 amino acids long. The CDR3 here is CASSRDTPYEQYF. CDR3 DNA sequence: TGTGCCAGCAGCCGGGACACCCCCTACGAGCAGTACTTC.

This clonotype was seen a handful of times. A much larger clone sits a single nucleotide away, making a read error possible. The chain carries TRBV27 and TRBJ2-7, with D perhaps TRBD2 (6 bases). Germline loops: CDR1 MNHEY, CDR2 SMNVEV (reference sequence). The CDR3 is 13 residues long. Trimming took off 8 bases at V and 3 bases at J, with 14 bases between the two ends. DNA of the CDR3: TGTGCCAGCTCAGGGACTGGAGACTACGAGCAGTACTTC. Translated, it gives CASSGTGDYEQYF.

The chain carries TRBV6-5 and TRBJ2-7; D call uncertain. The CDR3 is 11 residues long. Germline CDR1 MNHEY, CDR2 SVGAGI. V was pared by 0 bases and J by 8 bases, with 5 bases between. Here the CDR3 DNA reads TGTGCCAGCAGTTACTCCACACAGCAGTACTTC. Protein: CASSYSTQQYF.

The chain carries TRBV28 and TRBJ2-7, with 9 bases that match TRBD1. Per the germline V gene, CDR1 is MDHEN and CDR2 is SYDVKM. The V gene end was trimmed by 5 bases and the J gene end by 6 bases; junction bases not matched to a gene: 8. The CDR3 covers 14 residues. CDR3 in amino acids: CASSRDRVVAEQYF. In DNA, the CDR3 is TGTGCCAGCAGTCGGGACAGGGTGGTGGCCGAGCAGTACTTC.

This clonotype was found many times. The chain is built from TRBV25-1 and TRBJ1-5; D uncertain. The ends were cut back, 3 bases at V and 4 bases at J, with 7 bases in the middle. This CDR3 contains 13 residues. CDR1 and CDR2 from the germline V gene are MGHDK and SYGVNS. CDR3 loop: CASSDRVNQPQHF. CDR3 nucleotide sequence: TGTGCCAGCAGTGACAGAGTAAATCAGCCCCAGCATTTT.